The 26 T cell receptor beta chains below were found in one sample sequenced in a study of blood T cell repertoires in COVID-19 (dated by TCRdb to 2018 to 2021). Library preparation employed the immunoSEQ multiplex PCR assay. TCRdb took this table from immuneACCESS and kept in-frame rearrangements with V and J called. Such tables lack part of the clones; where checked against another copy, unresolved V genes explain under half of the gap, and the rest is unexplained. For this sample there are fewer than 40,000 clones; roughly nine tenths appear just once. About 0.55% of the sample comes from the top ten. Sequenced material: peripheral blood. These TCRs come from a woman aged 40 to 50 with active or convalescent COVID-19.

This clone was counted a single time. This rearrangement joins TRBV6-1 to TRBJ2-3; 11 bases line up with TRBD2. V was clipped by 3 bases and J by 4 bases; unmatched bases: 3. Germline V CDR1 and CDR2: MNHNS, SASEGT. The CDR3 contains 15 residues. This chain's CDR3 is CASSDLAGGPDTQYF. CDR3 nucleotides: TGTGCCAGCAGTGACCTAGCGGGAGGTCCAGATACGCAGTATTTT.

In its sample, this clone was seen once. This sequence joins TRBV6-5 and TRBJ1-6; 8 nucleotides align to TRBD1. This CDR3 comprises 14 residues. After removal of 6 bases from V and 10 bases from J, the junction contained 8 bases not matched to a gene. The germline V gene encodes CDR1 MNHEY and CDR2 SVGAGI. The chain's CDR3 is CASSYTGGASPLHF. CDR3 in DNA: TGTGCCAGCAGCTATACAGGGGGGGCCTCACCCCTCCACTTT.

The CDR3 protein is CASDRQDNYGYTF. CDR3 sequence (DNA): TGTGCCAGCGACAGACAGGATAACTATGGCTACACCTTC. The chain couples TRBV2 to TRBJ1-2; tentative D call: TRBD1 (6 bases). Germline V gene sequence: CDR1 SNHLY, CDR2 FYNNEI. The CDR3 has 13 residues. V dropped 8 bases and J dropped 1 base, with 11 bases sitting between them.

This sequence joins TRBV3-1 (or the pseudogene TRBV3-2) and TRBJ2-1; perhaps TRBD2 as D (6 bases). V gave up 1 base and J gave up 0 bases, with 7 bases separating them. Germline loops: CDR1 LGHDT, CDR2 YNNKEL (reference sequence). The CDR3 has 15 amino acids. CDR3 bases: TGTGCCAGCAGCCAAGGGACTACCTCCTACAATGAGCAGTTCTTC. Its translation: CASSQGTTSYNEQFF.

This rearrangement joins TRBV30 to TRBJ2-7; D is ambiguous. CDR3 length equals 14 residues. Looked up from germline, CDR1 is GTSNPN and CDR2 is SVGIG (reference sequence). The V gene lost 2 bases and the J gene lost 2 bases, with 13 bases spanning the gap. Written as DNA, the CDR3 is TGTGCCTGGAGTCCCTGGGCCGAAGCCTACGAGCAGTACTTC. Its translation is CAWSPWAEAYEQYF. The full variable domain, with the rest looked up from reference TRBV30 and TRBJ2-7, is SQTIHQWPATLVQPVGSPLSLECTVEGTSNPNLYWYRQAAGRGLQLLFYSVGIGQISSEVPQNLSASRPQDRQFILSSKKLLLSDSGFYLCAWSPWAEAYEQYFGPGTRLTVT.

The chain joins TRBV7-9 to TRBJ1-2; no firm D call. CDR3 length equals 12 residues. Per germline, CDR1 SEHNR and CDR2 FQNEAQ (reference sequence). The ends were cut back, 3 bases at V and 6 bases at J, with 8 bases in the middle. CDR3 coding DNA: TGTGCCAGCAGCTTCCCCGGGGATGGCTACACCTTC. Translating gives CASSFPGDGYTF.

The chain combines TRBV4-3 with TRBJ1-1, with D possibly matching TRBD1 (6 bases). Germline V CDR1 and CDR2: LGHNA, YSLEER. V was trimmed by 1 base and J by 2 bases, leaving 20 bases between them. The CDR3 spans 18 residues. CDR3 DNA: TGCGCCAGCAGCCAAGTACTTCTCTCGGACAGCTTCAACACTGAAGCTTTCTTT. This sequence encodes CASSQVLLSDSFNTEAFF.

J is TRBJ1-2 and V is TRBV5-6; unclear D gene. Germline CDR1 SGHDT, CDR2 YYEEEE. V lost 2 bases and J 8 bases, leaving 13 bases between the germline ends. CDR3 length: 13 residues. CDR3 sequence reads: CASSFSLTEGYTF. The CDR3 nucleotides are TGTGCCAGCAGCTTCTCTCTCACGGAGGGCTACACCTTC.

V gene TRBV28 combines with J gene TRBJ1-6, with D maybe TRBD1 (6 bases). CDR3 size: 15 residues. Between the trimmed V and J ends, which lost 8 bases and 14 bases, there was a span of 25 bases. Germline V CDR1 and CDR2: MDHEN, SYDVKM. The CDR3 DNA reads as TGTGCCAGCCAACCGTCGACAGGTGACTTTTCGGCCCTCCACTTT. Translated, it gives CASQPSTGDFSALHF.

This clone has a single count. Relative to the germline gene, one junction end is altered; a read error may explain this. The chain carries TRBV30 and TRBJ1-1; TRBD1 matches at 10 bases. The V gene's germline CDR1 is GTSNPN and CDR2 SVGIG (reference sequence). This CDR3 has 14 amino acids. Written as DNA, the CDR3 is TGTGCCTGGAGTGTACACGGGACAGGGGCCAAAGACTTTTTT. This translates into CAWSVHGTGAKDFF.

This sequence joins TRBV3-1 (or the pseudogene TRBV3-2) and TRBJ1-2; 7 positions agree with TRBD1. The CDR3 consists of 12 residues. J lost 8 bases, V lost 0 bases, and 0 bases had no gene match. Germline V gene data show CDR1 as LGHDT and CDR2 as YNNKEL (reference sequence). CDR3 region: CASSQDRGGYTF. In nucleotides, the CDR3 is TGTGCCAGCAGCCAAGACAGGGGGGGCTACACCTTC.

In its sample, this clone was seen once. The chain recombines TRBV12-3 or TRBV12-4 with TRBJ1-1; no definite D call. The V end was cut by 5 bases, the J end by 1 base, with 8 bases between. This CDR3 has 13 residues. CDR3 in DNA: TGTGCCAGCAGTGCAACAAGGAACACTGAAGCTTTCTTT. It is translated as CASSATRNTEAFF.

V and J are TRBV6-5 and TRBJ1-4, with 11 bases lining up with TRBD1. From germline, CDR1 is MNHEY and CDR2 SVGAGI. The CDR3 covers 14 residues. Germline trimming cut 6 bases from V and 5 bases from J; bases unmatched to any gene: 2. The CDR3 loop reads CASRGQGGNEKLFF. The CDR3 DNA is TGTGCCAGCAGGGGACAGGGGGGGAATGAAAAACTGTTTTTT.

The V gene is TRBV18, the J gene TRBJ1-6, with 7 positions matching TRBD1. The CDR3 totals 14 residues. With V trimmed by 4 bases and J by 8 bases, 5 bases remained unmatched. The V gene's germline CDR1 is KGHSH and CDR2 LQKENI. CDR3 loop: CASSQTGSDSPLHF. The CDR3 DNA reads TGTGCCAGCTCACAGACAGGGTCCGATTCACCCCTCCACTTT. Full variable domain (rest looked up from reference TRBV18 and TRBJ1-6): NAGVMQNPRHLVRRRGQEARLRCSPMKGHSHVYWYRQLPEEGLKFMVYLQKENIIDESGMPKERFSAEFPKEGPSILRIQQVVRGDSAAYFCASSQTGSDSPLHFGNGTRLTVT.

This clone was found a few times. This rearrangement joins TRBV5-1 to TRBJ1-6; D is undetermined. The length of the CDR3 is 14 residues. Germline CDR1 is SGHRS and CDR2 is YFSETQ. Trimming shortened V by 1 base and J by 7 bases, and 9 bases separated the two germline ends. CDR3 coding DNA: TGCGCCAGCAGCTTGCTACAGCCCAATTCACCCCTCCACTTT. Translation: CASSLLQPNSPLHF.

CDR3 sequence: CASSPPERAQGYTF. CDR3 in DNA: TGTGCCAGCTCACCACCGGAGAGGGCCCAAGGCTACACCTTC. The chain has TRBV18 and TRBJ1-2, with D unclear. The CDR3 sequence is 14 residues long. V lost 0 bases and J 8 bases, leaving 13 bases between the germline ends. The germline V gene encodes CDR1 KGHSH and CDR2 LQKENI.

The V and J genes are TRBV11-2 and TRBJ2-5; 12 bases line up with TRBD2. CDR3 length: 16 residues. Unmatched junction bases numbered 13, after V lost 5 bases and J lost 9 bases. CDR1 SGHAT and CDR2 FQNNGV come from the germline V gene. The CDR3 region is CASSPGLAGPLAAQYF. As DNA, the CDR3 is TGTGCCAGCAGCCCGGGACTAGCGGGCCCTTTGGCGGCCCAGTACTTC.

The V call is TRBV19, the J call TRBJ2-3; the match to TRBD2 covers 7 bases. The CDR3 length is 14 residues. The V gene end was trimmed by 3 bases and the J gene end by 3 bases; junction bases not matched to a gene: 3. CDR1 LNHDA and CDR2 SQIVND come from the germline V gene (reference sequence). The chain's CDR3 is CASSMQGGTDTQYF. CDR3 bases: TGTGCCAGTAGTATGCAGGGAGGGACAGATACGCAGTATTTT.

The rearrangement uses TRBV27 and TRBJ2-7; TRBD2 matches 7 bases. Germline loops: CDR1 MNHEY, CDR2 SMNVEV (reference sequence). The CDR3 is 14 amino acids. V gave up 5 bases and J gave up 4 bases; unmatched junction bases: 8. The CDR3 DNA reads TGTGCCAGCAGTCCAAGGGAGGGCCGGTACGAGCAGTACTTC. Translating gives CASSPREGRYEQYF.

This chain connects TRBV28 to TRBJ2-5; tentatively, D is TRBD1 (6 bases). V lost 5 bases, J lost 2 bases, and 12 bases lay in between. The CDR3 is 14 residues long. Germline CDR1 MDHEN, CDR2 SYDVKM. CDR3 DNA: TGTGCCAGCAGTCTAACAGGGTTACAAGAGACCCAGTACTTC. Translating gives CASSLTGLQETQYF.

The chain couples TRBV7-2 to TRBJ2-7; 8 nucleotides match TRBD2. Unmatched junction bases numbered 10, after V lost 1 base and J lost 2 bases. This CDR3 is 17 amino acids long. The germline V gene has CDR1 SGHTA and CDR2 FQGNSA. CDR3: CASSLGSGGTTTYEQYF. The CDR3, as DNA: TGTGCCAGCAGCTTAGGGTCGGGGGGGACTACCACCTACGAGCAGTACTTC.

This sequence joins TRBV15 and TRBJ2-5, with 7 bases lining up with TRBD1. This CDR3 is 16 amino acids long. The germline gives CDR1 LNHNV, CDR2 YYDKDF (reference sequence). After removal of 3 bases from V and 1 base from J, the junction contained 8 bases not matched to a gene. The CDR3 loop is CATSRVPTGFQETQYF. For the CDR3, the DNA is TGTGCCACCAGCAGGGTCCCGACAGGGTTCCAAGAGACCCAGTACTTC.

The table lists this clone with a few counts. The rearrangement uses TRBV10-2 and TRBJ1-6; 7 bases map to TRBD1. This CDR3 comprises 13 residues. After removal of 10 bases from V and 8 bases from J, the junction contained 8 bases not matched to a gene. CDR1 and CDR2 (germline): WSHSY, SAAADI. Here the CDR3 DNA reads TGCGCCACGACAGGGTCAAAGGATTCACCCCTCCACTTT. Its protein is CATTGSKDSPLHF.

The V call is TRBV28, the J call TRBJ2-5; TRBD1 is a possible D gene (6 bases). The V gene's germline CDR1 is MDHEN and CDR2 SYDVKM. The CDR3 is 15 residues long. Trimming removed 6 bases at V and 7 bases at J, with 21 bases between. The CDR3 here is CASSSRTGKRGTQYF. The CDR3 DNA reads TGTGCCAGCAGCTCTAGAACAGGGAAACGGGGGACCCAGTACTTC. Full variable domain (missing parts from reference TRBV28 and TRBJ2-5): DVKVTQSSRYLVKRTGEKVFLECVQDMDHENMFWYRQDPGLGLRLIYFSYDVKMKEKGDIPEGYSVSREKKERFSLILESASTNQTSMYLCASSSRTGKRGTQYFGPGTRLLVL.

J is TRBJ2-7 and V is TRBV19, with TRBD2 matching over 8 bases. The V segment lost 6 bases and the J segment 6 bases; nucleotides outside the gene matches: 10. Germline CDR1 is LNHDA and CDR2 is SQIVND (reference sequence). This CDR3 region has 14 residues. CDR3 region: CASSSGAGVAEQYF. In DNA form, the CDR3 reads TGTGCCAGTAGCAGTGGAGCGGGAGTCGCCGAGCAGTACTTC. The variable domain in full, completed from reference TRBV19 and TRBJ2-7, reads DGGITQSPKYLFRKEGQNVTLSCEQNLNHDAMYWYRQDPGQGLRLIYYSQIVNDFQKGDIAEGYSVSREKKESFPLTVTSAQKNPTAFYLCASSSGAGVAEQYFGPGTRLTVT.

The CDR3 protein is CASSYSTGGNTGELFF. CDR3 in DNA: TGTGCCAGCAGCTACTCGACAGGGGGCAACACCGGGGAGCTGTTTTTT. The genes are TRBV7-3 and TRBJ2-2, with TRBD1 matching 10 bases. This CDR3 comprises 16 residues. Germline V gives CDR1 SGHTA, CDR2 FQGTGA. V gave up 4 bases and J gave up 2 bases; unmatched junction bases: 4. The whole variable domain, remainder taken from reference TRBV7-3 and TRBJ2-2, is GAGVSQTPSNKVTEKGKYVELRCDPISGHTALYWYRQSLGQGPEFLIYFQGTGAADDSGLPNDRFFAVRPEGSVSTLKIQRTERGDSAVYLCASSYSTGGNTGELFFGEGSRLTVL.